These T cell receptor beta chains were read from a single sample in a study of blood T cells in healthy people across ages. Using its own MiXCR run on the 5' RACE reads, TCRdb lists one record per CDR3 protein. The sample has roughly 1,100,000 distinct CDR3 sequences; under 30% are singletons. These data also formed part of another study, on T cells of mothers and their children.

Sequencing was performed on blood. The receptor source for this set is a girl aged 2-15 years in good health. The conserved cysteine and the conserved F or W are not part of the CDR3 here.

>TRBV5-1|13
ASSTEAAVHYEQY
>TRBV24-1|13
ATSDRDRGPGELF
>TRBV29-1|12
SGRDRVGAGELF
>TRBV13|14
ASSLGSLGRGETQY
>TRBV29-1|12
SLRTGGYNSPLH
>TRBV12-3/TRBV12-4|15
ASSFSASTSGSSEQY
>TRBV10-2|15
ASSEWWTDRANYGYT
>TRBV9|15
ASSVDPQLATNEKLF
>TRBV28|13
ASSFQHRAGEKLF
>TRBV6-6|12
ASRVGTGRYEQF
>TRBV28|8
ASSGTGYT
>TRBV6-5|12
ASSYQRSQETQY
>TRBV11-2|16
ASSWRSPAGGLTDTQY
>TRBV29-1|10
SVRDSQNIQY
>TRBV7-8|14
ASSLRLAGLKETQY
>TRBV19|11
ASSTSVGYGYT
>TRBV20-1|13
SARVPTSADNEQF
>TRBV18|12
ASSSSGSQETQY
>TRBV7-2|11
ASSLARQGKAF
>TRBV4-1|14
ASSPLAGQGYQPQH
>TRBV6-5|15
ASSYTTLRQGRDTQY
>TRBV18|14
ASSPPGGLLGNEQF
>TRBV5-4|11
AGGQSSYNEQF
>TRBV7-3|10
ASRTSGSSQY
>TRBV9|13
ASSVAVGADYEQY
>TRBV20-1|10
SASWGWDGYT
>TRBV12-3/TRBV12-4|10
ASSYEVYEQY
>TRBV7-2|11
ASSLWEGNEQF
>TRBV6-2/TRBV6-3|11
ASSATDWDTQY
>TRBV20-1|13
SARDLGAPGNTIY
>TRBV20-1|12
SARNNRRNQPQH
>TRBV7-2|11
ASGTGNTGELF
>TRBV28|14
ASSFGLGKGNQPQH
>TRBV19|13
ASSSGQESSYEQY
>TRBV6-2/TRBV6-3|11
ASSVEVYNEQF
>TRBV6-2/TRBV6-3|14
ASLTLSGAGDNEQF